This T cell receptor (beta chain) was documented in a study of cytomegalovirus exposure and HLA in healthy donors. Study-level information: About 200 million T cells yielded 117 million unique TCR beta sequences, as an earlier analysis found.

Whole-study findings and limits: It was reportedly the case that the classifier diagnosed cytomegalovirus status with high specificity and sensitivity. The authors excluded some V segments, including TRBV6-2 and TRBV6-3, as indistinguishable.

A word on this clone: No antigen is known for it.

Primers for the PCR totalled 60 Vbeta and 13 Jbeta. Profiling relied on immunoSEQ multiplex PCR, and the TCRdb table lists in-frame clones only, not all of them. The sample has about 170,000 clones. The germline gives CDR1 MNHNS, CDR2 SASEGT. The CDR3 contains 12 residues. Between the trimmed V and J ends, which lost 10 bases and 0 bases, there was a span of 10 bases. As for the donors, each was a healthy bone marrow donor. The source material was PBMCs. This chain joins TRBV6-1 and TRBJ2-7; D unresolved. The sequence was obtained from a woman between 18 and 29 years old in good health and CMV-seropositive. CDR3 protein: CATRWSSYEQYF. Here the CDR3 DNA reads TGTGCCACGAGGTGGAGCTCCTACGAGCAGTACTTC.